Presented here are 5 T cell receptor beta chains from one specimen sequenced in a study of blood T cell repertoires in COVID-19. Libraries were prepared by immunoSEQ multiplex PCR; TCRdb keeps only in-frame clonotypes and omits some of them. This sample yields 200,000 to 250,000 clones, of which 84% are seen a single time; about 7.8% belongs to the top ten. Material: peripheral blood. The receptors come from a woman older than 75 with COVID-19, enrolled during active disease.

The V gene is TRBV7-9, the J gene TRBJ2-5; D is possibly TRBD2 (6 bases). V dropped 5 bases and J dropped 5 bases, with 12 bases sitting between them. The CDR3 is 13 residues long. CDR1 is SEHNR, CDR2 FQNEAQ, per germline (reference sequence). Here the CDR3 reads CASSARAGETQYF. The DNA of the CDR3 is TGTGCCAGCAGCGCCAGGGCGGGGGAGACCCAGTACTTC.

This rearrangement joins TRBV11-2 to TRBJ1-1, with a weak D call TRBD1 (5 bases). The CDR3 extends over 19 amino acids. Germline CDR1 and CDR2: SGHAT and FQNNGV. Trimming removed 4 bases at V and 0 bases at J, with 24 bases between. The CDR3 sequence is CASSSPIEAQGLMNTEAFF. The CDR3 region has the DNA TGTGCCAGCAGCTCCCCTATAGAAGCTCAGGGACTCATGAACACTGAAGCTTTCTTT.

The rearrangement joins TRBV5-1 to TRBJ2-7; 7 bases align to TRBD1. The CDR3 loop spans 13 amino acids. After removal of 4 bases from V and 3 bases from J, the junction contained 4 bases not matched to a gene. CDR1 SGHRS and CDR2 YFSETQ come from the germline V gene. The CDR3 sequence is CASSNAGGYEQYF. The CDR3 DNA sequence: TGCGCCAGCAGCAATGCAGGGGGCTACGAGCAGTACTTC. The entire variable domain, with the rest obtained from reference TRBV5-1 and TRBJ2-7, is as follows: KAGVTQTPRYLIKTRGQQVTLSCSPISGHRSVSWYQQTPGQGLQFLFEYFSETQRNKGNFPGRFSGRQFSNSRSEMNVSTLELGDSALYLCASSNAGGYEQYFGPGTRLTVT.

The chain joins TRBV5-1 to TRBJ2-3, with TRBD2 as a possible D gene (6 bases). This CDR3 has 15 residues. From germline, CDR1 is SGHRS and CDR2 YFSETQ. Trimming removed 3 bases at V and 6 bases at J, with 17 bases between. The CDR3 spells CASSSLSGVVDTQYF. For the CDR3, the DNA is TGCGCCAGCAGCTCCCTGTCGGGGGTGGTGGATACGCAGTATTTT. The full variable domain, completed using reference TRBV5-1 and TRBJ2-3, is KAGVTQTPRYLIKTRGQQVTLSCSPISGHRSVSWYQQTPGQGLQFLFEYFSETQRNKGNFPGRFSGRQFSNSRSEMNVSTLELGDSALYLCASSSLSGVVDTQYFGPGTRLTVL.

The J gene is TRBJ2-7, the V gene TRBV6-6, with D maybe TRBD2 (6 bases). Germline V lookup: CDR1 MNHNY, CDR2 SVGAGI (reference sequence). The CDR3 runs 13 residues. V was cut by 7 bases and J by 6 bases, with 16 bases left in between. CDR3 sequence (DNA): TGTGCCAGCACCCTGGCGGGGCCGTCCGAGCAGTACTTC. Translating it yields CASTLAGPSEQYF.